This T cell receptor beta chain was observed in a study of cytomegalovirus exposure and HLA in healthy donors. Study-wide background: Tens of millions of unique TCRs from HLA-typed donors were held in an early release of data.

V was pared by 5 bases and J by 4 bases, with 6 bases of the junction left unmatched. Germline V lookup: CDR1 SGHAT, CDR2 FQNNGV. The length of the CDR3 is 14 residues. Study conclusions and caveats: Most TCR sequences proved rare, with some public TCRs found in many donors. Later on, a genetic analysis was performed. It linked a missense variant in DCLRE1C with V- and J-gene trimming of TCR beta.

On this clone itself: Its antigen is as yet unknown.

Researchers ran the PCR with 60 Vbeta and 13 Jbeta primers. Data came from immunoSEQ multiplex PCR; TCRdb stores just in-frame clones and leaves some out. The repertoire holds 85,000 to 130,000 clones, 65% to 90% seen once, with 1.5% to 2% in the top ten. Sequencing was done on a sample of PBMCs. The chain uses TRBV11-2 and TRBJ1-1; 8 positions agree with TRBD1. This receptor was identified in a man aged 50-60 years in good health and CMV-seronegative. The chain's CDR3 is CASSITGGITEAFF. The CDR3 nucleotides are TGTGCCAGCAGCATCACAGGGGGTATCACTGAAGCTTTCTTT.